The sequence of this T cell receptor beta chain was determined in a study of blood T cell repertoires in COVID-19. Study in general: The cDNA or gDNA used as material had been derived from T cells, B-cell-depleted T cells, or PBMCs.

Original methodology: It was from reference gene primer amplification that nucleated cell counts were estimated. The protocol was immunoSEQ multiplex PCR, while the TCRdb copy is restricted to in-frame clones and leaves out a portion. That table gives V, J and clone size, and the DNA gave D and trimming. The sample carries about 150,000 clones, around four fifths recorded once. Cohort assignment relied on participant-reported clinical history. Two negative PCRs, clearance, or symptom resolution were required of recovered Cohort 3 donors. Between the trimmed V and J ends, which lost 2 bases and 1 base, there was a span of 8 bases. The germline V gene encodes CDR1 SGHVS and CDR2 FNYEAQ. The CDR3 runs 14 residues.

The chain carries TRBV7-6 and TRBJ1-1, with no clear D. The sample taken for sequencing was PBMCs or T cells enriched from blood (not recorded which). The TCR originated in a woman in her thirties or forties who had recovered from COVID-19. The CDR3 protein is CASSLNGENTEAFF. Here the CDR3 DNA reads TGTGCCAGCAGCTTAAACGGGGAGAACACTGAAGCTTTCTTT.